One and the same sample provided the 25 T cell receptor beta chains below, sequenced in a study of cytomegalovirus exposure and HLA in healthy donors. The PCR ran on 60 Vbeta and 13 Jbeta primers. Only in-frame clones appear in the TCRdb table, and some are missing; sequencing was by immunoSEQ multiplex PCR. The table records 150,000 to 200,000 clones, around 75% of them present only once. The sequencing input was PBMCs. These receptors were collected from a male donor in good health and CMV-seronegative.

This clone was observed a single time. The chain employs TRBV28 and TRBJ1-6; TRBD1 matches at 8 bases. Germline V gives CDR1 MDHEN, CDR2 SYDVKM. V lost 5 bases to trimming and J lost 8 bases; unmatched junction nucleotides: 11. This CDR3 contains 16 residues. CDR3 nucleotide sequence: TGTGCCAGCAGTCCACCAGGGGGCCCGCGCTATTCACCCCTCCACTTT. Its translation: CASSPPGGPRYSPLHF.

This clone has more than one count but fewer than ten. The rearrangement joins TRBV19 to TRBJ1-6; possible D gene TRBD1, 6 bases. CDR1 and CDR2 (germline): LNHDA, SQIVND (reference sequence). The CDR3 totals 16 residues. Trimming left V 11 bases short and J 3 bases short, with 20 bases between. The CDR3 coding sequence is TGTGCCGCCCCAGGTACAGGGCGAATCTATAATTCACCCCTCCACTTT. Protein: CAAPGTGRIYNSPLHF. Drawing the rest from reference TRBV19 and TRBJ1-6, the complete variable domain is DGGITQSPKYLFRKEGQNVTLSCEQNLNHDAMYWYRQDPGQGLRLIYYSQIVNDFQKGDIAEGYSVSREKKESFPLTVTSAQKNPTAFYLCAAPGTGRIYNSPLHFGNGTRLTVT.

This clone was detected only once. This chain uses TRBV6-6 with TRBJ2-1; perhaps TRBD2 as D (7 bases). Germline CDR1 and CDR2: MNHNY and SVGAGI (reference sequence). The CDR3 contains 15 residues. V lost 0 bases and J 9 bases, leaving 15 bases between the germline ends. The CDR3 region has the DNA TGTGCCAGCAGTTACTCCGCGGGGGCCGAAGGTGAGCAGTTCTTC. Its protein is CASSYSAGAEGEQFF.

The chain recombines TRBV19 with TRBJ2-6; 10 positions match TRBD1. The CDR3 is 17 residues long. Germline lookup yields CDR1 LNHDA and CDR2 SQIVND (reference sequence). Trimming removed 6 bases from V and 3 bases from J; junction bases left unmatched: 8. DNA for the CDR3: TGTGCCAGTAGCCCGGGACAGGGGATCGGTGGGGCCAACGTCCTGACTTTC. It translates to CASSPGQGIGGANVLTF.

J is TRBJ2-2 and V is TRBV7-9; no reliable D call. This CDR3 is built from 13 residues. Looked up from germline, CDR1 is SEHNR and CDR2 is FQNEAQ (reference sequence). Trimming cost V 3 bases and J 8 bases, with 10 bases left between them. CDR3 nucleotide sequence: TGTGCCAGCAGCTTTCTCCTCGGGGGGGAGCTGTTTTTT. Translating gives CASSFLLGGELFF.

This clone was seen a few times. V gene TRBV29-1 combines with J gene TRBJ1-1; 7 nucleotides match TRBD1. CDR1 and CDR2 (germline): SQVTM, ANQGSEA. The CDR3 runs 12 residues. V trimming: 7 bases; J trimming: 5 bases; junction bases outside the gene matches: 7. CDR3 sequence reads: CSGSRQGTEAFF. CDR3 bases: TGCAGCGGATCCAGACAGGGTACTGAAGCTTTCTTT.

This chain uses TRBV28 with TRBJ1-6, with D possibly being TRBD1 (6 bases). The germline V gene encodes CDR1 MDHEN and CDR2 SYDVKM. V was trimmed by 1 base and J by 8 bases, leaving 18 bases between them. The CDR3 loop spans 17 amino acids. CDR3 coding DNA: TGTGCCAGCAGTTTATTGGCCCGGGGGGCGAAGTATTCACCCCTCCACTTT. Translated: CASSLLARGAKYSPLHF. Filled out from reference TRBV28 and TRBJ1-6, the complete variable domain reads DVKVTQSSRYLVKRTGEKVFLECVQDMDHENMFWYRQDPGLGLRLIYFSYDVKMKEKGDIPEGYSVSREKKERFSLILESASTNQTSMYLCASSLLARGAKYSPLHFGNGTRLTVT.

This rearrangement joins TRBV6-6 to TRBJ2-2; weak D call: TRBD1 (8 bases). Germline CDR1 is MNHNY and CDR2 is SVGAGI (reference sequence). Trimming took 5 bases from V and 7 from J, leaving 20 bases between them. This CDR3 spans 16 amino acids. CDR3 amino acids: CASSRTNRGGDGELFF. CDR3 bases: TGTGCCAGCAGTCGAACGAACAGGGGGGGGGACGGGGAGCTGTTTTTT.

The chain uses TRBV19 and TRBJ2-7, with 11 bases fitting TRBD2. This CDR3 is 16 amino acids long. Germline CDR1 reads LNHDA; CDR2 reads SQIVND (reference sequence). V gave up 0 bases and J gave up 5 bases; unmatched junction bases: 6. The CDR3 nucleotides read TGTGCCAGTAGTATAGAGGGACTAGCGGAAGGCGACGAGCAGTACTTC. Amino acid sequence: CASSIEGLAEGDEQYF.

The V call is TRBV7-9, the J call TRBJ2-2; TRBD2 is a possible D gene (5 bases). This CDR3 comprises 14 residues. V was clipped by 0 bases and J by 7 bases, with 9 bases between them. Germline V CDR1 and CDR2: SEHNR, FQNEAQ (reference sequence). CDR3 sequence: CASSLARASGELFF. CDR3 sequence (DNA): TGTGCCAGCAGCTTAGCGCGGGCGAGCGGGGAGCTGTTTTTT.

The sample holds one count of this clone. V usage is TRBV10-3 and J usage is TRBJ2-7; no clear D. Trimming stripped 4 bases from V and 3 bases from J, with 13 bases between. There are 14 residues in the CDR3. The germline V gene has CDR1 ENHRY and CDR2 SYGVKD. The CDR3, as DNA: TGTGCCATCAGTGGCGGCCTCGGAATCTACGAGCAGTACTTC. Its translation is CAISGGLGIYEQYF.

CDR3: CASSQVQGARSSYEQYF. The CDR3 DNA sequence: TGTGCCAGCAGCCAAGTTCAAGGGGCCCGGAGCTCCTACGAGCAGTACTTC. The chain recombines TRBV4-2 with TRBJ2-7, with D perhaps TRBD1 (5 bases). The germline V and J ends were trimmed by 1 base and 0 bases, with 16 bases remaining between them. In germline, CDR1 is LGHNA, CDR2 YNFKEQ. This CDR3 region has 17 residues.

CDR3 DNA: TGTGCCAGCAGTGAAGTCTTTGGGGGGACGGCTTTCTTT. This codes for CASSEVFGGTAFF. The genes are TRBV25-1 and TRBJ1-1, with D perhaps matching TRBD1 (5 bases). Germline V gives CDR1 MGHDK, CDR2 SYGVNS. Trimming took off 2 bases at V and 11 bases at J, with 15 bases between the two ends. CDR3 length equals 13 residues.

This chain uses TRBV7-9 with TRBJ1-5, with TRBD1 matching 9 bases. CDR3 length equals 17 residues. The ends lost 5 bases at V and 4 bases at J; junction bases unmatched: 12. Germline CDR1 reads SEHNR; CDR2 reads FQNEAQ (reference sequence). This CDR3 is CASSHNKPGQGNQPQHF. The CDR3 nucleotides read TGTGCCAGCAGCCATAATAAGCCGGGACAGGGTAATCAGCCCCAGCATTTT.

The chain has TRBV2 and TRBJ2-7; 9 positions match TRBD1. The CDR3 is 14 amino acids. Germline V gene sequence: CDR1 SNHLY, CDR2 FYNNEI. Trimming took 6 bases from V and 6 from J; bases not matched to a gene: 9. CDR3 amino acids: CASREQGARGEQYF. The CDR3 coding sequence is TGTGCCAGCAGGGAACAGGGGGCTAGGGGCGAGCAGTACTTC.

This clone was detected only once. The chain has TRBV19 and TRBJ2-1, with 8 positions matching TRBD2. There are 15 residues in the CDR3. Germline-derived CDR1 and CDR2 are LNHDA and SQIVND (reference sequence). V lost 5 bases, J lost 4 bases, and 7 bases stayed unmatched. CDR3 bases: TGTGCCAGTAGTGCGGGACTAGGAGCTTACAATGAGCAGTTCTTC. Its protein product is CASSAGLGAYNEQFF.

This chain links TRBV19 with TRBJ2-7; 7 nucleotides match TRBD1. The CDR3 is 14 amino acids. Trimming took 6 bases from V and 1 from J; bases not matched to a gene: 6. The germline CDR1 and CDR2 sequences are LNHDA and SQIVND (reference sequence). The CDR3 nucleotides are TGTGCCAGTAGACCGGGACAGCAGTCCTACGAGCAGTACTTC. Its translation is CASRPGQQSYEQYF. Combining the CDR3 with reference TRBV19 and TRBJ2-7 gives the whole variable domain DGGITQSPKYLFRKEGQNVTLSCEQNLNHDAMYWYRQDPGQGLRLIYYSQIVNDFQKGDIAEGYSVSREKKESFPLTVTSAQKNPTAFYLCASRPGQQSYEQYFGPGTRLTVT.

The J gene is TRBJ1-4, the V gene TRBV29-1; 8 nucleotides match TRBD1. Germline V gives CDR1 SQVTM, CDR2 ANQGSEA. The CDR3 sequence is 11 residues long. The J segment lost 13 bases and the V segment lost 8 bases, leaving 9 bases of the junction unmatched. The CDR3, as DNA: TGCAGCATTCGGACAGGGCATGGACTGTTTTTT. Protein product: CSIRTGHGLFF.

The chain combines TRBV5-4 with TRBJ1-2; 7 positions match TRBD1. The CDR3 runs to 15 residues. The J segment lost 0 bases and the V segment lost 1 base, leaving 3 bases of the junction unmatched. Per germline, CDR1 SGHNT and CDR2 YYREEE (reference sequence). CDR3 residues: CASSLTGAANYGYTF. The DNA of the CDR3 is TGTGCCAGCAGCTTGACAGGGGCTGCTAACTATGGCTACACCTTC.

The CDR3 is CASSPNPGTGGYEQYF. The CDR3 DNA is TGTGCCAGCTCACCAAACCCCGGGACAGGGGGCTACGAGCAGTACTTC. The J gene is TRBJ2-7, the V gene TRBV18; 11 bases fit TRBD1. The junction had 6 bases not matched to a gene; V was cut back by 2 bases and J by 3 bases. This CDR3 comprises 16 residues. CDR1 is KGHSH and CDR2 is LQKENI in the germline V gene. Full variable domain (rest looked up from reference TRBV18 and TRBJ2-7): NAGVMQNPRHLVRRRGQEARLRCSPMKGHSHVYWYRQLPEEGLKFMVYLQKENIIDESGMPKERFSAEFPKEGPSILRIQQVVRGDSAAYFCASSPNPGTGGYEQYFGPGTRLTVT.

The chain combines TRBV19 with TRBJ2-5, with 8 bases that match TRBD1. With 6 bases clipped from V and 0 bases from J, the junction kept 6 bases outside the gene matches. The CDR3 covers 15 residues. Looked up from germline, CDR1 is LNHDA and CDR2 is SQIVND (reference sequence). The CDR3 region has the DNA TGTGCCAGTAGCCCAAGGACAGGGAACCAAGAGACCCAGTACTTC. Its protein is CASSPRTGNQETQYF.

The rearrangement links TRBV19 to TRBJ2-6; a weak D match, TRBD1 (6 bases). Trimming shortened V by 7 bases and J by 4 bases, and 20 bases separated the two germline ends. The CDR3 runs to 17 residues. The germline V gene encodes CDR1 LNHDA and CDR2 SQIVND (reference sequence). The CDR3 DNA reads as TGTGCCAGTAAACGGCTGACTCAGGGGCTAGGGGCCAACGTCCTGACTTTC. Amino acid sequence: CASKRLTQGLGANVLTF.

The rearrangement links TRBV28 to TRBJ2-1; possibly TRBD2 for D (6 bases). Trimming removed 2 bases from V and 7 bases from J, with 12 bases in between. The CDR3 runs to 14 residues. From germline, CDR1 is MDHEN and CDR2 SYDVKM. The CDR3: CASSLEGGGNEQFF. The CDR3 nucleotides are TGTGCCAGCAGTTTAGAGGGAGGAGGGAATGAGCAGTTCTTC. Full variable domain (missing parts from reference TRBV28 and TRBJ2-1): DVKVTQSSRYLVKRTGEKVFLECVQDMDHENMFWYRQDPGLGLRLIYFSYDVKMKEKGDIPEGYSVSREKKERFSLILESASTNQTSMYLCASSLEGGGNEQFFGPGTRLTVL.

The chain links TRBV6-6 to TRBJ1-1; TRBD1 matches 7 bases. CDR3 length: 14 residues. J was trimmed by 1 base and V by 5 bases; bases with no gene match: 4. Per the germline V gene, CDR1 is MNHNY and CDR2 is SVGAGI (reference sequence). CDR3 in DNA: TGTGCCAGCAGTACAGGACAGGCGAACACTGAAGCTTTCTTT. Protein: CASSTGQANTEAFF.

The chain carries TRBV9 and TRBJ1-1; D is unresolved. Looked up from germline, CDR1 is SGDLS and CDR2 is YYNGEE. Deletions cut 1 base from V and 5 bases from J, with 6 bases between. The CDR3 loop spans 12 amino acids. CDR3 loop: CASSVPGTEAFF. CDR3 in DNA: TGTGCCAGCAGCGTACCGGGGACTGAAGCTTTCTTT.